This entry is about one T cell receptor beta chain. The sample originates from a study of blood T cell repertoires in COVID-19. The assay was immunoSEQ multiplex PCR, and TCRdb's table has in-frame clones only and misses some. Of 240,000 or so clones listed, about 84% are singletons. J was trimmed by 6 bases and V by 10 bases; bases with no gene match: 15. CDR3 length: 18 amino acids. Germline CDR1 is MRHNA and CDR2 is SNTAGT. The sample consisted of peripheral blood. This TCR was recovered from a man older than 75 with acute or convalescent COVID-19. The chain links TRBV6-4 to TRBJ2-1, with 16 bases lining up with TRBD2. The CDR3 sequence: CATEPRGTSGGAVNEQFF. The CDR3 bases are TGTGCCACCGAGCCCCGAGGGACTAGCGGGGGGGCGGTCAATGAGCAGTTCTTC.